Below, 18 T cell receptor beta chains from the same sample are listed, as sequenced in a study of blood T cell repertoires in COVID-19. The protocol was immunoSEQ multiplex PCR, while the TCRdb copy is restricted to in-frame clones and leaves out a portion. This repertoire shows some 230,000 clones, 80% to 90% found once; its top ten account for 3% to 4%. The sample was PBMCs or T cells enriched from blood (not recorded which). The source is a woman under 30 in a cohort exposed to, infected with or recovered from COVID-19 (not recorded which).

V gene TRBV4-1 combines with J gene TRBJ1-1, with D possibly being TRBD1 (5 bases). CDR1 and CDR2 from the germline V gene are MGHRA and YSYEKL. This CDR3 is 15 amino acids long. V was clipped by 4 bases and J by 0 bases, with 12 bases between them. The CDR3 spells CASSPVGVMNTEAFF. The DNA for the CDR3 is TGCGCCAGCAGCCCGGTAGGGGTCATGAACACTGAAGCTTTCTTT.

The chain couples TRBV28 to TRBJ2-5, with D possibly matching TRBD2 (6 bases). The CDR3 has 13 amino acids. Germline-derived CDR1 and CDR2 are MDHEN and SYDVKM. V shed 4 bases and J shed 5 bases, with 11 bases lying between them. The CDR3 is CASSWGVGETQYF. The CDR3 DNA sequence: TGTGCCAGCAGTTGGGGGGTAGGGGAGACCCAGTACTTC.

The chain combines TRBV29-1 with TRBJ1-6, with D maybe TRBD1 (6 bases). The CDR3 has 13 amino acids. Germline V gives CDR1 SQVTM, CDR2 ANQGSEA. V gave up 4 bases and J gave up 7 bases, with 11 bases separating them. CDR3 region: CSVVTGINSPLHF. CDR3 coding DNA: TGCAGCGTTGTTACAGGGATCAATTCACCCCTCCACTTT.

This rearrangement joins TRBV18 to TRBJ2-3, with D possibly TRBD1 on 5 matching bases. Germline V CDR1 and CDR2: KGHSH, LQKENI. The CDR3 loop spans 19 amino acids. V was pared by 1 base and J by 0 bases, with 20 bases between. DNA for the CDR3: TGTGCCAGCTCACCACAAGGGGTCCTCCAAACCGCTAGCACAGATACGCAGTATTTT. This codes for CASSPQGVLQTASTDTQYF.

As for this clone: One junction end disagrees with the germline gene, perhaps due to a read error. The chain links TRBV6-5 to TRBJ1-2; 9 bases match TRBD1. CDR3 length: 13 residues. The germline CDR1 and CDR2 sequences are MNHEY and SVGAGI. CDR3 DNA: TGTGCCAGCAGTTACTCGGGAACAGGGGGCTGCACCTTC. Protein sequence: CASSYSGTGGCTF.

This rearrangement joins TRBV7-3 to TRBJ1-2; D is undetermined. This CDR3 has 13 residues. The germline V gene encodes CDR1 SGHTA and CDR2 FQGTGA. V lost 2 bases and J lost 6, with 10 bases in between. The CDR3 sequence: CASSLGGDHGYTF. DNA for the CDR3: TGTGCCAGCAGCTTAGGCGGGGATCATGGCTACACCTTC.

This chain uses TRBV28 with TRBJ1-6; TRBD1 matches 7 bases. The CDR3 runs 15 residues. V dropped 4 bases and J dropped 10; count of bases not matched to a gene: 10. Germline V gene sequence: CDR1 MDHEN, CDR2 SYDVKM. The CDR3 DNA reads TGTGCCAGCAGTTCCCGTACAGGGGTAAGATCACCCCTCCACTTT. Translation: CASSSRTGVRSPLHF.

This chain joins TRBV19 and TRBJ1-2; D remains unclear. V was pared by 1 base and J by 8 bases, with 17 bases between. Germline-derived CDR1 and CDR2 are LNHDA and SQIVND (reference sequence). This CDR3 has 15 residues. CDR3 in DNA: TGTGCCAGTAGTATAGTTAAAACTGCCGCGGGCGGCTACACCTTC. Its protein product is CASSIVKTAAGGYTF.

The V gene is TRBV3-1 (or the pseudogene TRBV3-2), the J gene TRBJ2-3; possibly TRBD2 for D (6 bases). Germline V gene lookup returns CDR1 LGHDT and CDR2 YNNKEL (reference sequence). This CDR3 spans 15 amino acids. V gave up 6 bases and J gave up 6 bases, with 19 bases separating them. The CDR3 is CASSPLASDGDTQYF. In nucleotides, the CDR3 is TGTGCCAGCAGTCCCCTAGCGTCGGACGGGGATACGCAGTATTTT.

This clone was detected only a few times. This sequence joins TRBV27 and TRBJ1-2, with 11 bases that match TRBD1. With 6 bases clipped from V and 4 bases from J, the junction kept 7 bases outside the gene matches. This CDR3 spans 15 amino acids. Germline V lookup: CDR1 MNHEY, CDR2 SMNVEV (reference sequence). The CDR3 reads CASRGTGGALYGYTF. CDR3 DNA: TGTGCCAGCAGGGGGACAGGGGGGGCCCTCTATGGCTACACCTTC.

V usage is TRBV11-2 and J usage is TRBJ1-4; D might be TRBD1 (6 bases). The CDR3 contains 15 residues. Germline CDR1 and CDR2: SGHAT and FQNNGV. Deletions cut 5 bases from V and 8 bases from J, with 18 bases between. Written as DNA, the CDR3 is TGTGCCAGCAGCCTAGGGCCACAGGGCCGGGAAAAACTGTTTTTT. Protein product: CASSLGPQGREKLFF.

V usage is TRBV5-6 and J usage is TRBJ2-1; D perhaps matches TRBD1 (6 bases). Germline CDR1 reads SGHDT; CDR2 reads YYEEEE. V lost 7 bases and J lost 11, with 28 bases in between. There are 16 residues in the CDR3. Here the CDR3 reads CASGLNRVDKRYKQFF. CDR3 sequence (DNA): TGTGCCAGCGGACTTAACAGGGTAGATAAACGGTATAAGCAGTTCTTC.

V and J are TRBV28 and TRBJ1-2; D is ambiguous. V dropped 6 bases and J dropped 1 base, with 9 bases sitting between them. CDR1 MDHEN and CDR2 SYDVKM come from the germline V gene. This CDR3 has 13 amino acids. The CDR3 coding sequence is TGTGCCAGCAGGCCAACAGTTAACTATGGCTACACCTTC. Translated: CASRPTVNYGYTF.

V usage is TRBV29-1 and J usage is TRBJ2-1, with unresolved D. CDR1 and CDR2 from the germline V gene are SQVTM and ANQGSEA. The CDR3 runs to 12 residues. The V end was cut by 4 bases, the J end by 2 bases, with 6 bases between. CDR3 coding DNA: TGCAGCGTTGTGACTGCCTACAATGAGCAGTTCTTC. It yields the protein CSVVTAYNEQFF.

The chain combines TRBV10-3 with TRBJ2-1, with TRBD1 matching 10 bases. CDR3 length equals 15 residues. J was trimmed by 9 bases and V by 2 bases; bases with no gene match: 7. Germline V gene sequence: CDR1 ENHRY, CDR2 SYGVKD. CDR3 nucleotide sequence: TGTGCCATCAGTGAGGGGACAGGGGATGCTTTTGAGCAGTTCTTC. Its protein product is CAISEGTGDAFEQFF.

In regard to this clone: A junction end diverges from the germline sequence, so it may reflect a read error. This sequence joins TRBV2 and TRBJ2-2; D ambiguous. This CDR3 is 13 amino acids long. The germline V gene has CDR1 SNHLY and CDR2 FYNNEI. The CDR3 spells CASREVGTGELFF. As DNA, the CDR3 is TGTGCCAGCAGGGAAGTCGGGACCGGGGAGCTGTTTTTT.

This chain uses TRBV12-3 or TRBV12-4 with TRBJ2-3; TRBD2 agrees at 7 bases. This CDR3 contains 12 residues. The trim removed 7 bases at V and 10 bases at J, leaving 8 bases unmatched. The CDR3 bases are TGTGCCAGCACCCATCGGGGGGAGGCGCAGTATTTT. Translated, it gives CASTHRGEAQYF.

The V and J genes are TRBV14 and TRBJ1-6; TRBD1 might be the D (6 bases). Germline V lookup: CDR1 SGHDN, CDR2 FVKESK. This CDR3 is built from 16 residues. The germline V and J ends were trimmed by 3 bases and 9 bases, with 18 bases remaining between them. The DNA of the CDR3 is TGTGCCAGCAGCCACCCACAGGGTGTTTATCTTTCACCCCTCCACTTT. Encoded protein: CASSHPQGVYLSPLHF.